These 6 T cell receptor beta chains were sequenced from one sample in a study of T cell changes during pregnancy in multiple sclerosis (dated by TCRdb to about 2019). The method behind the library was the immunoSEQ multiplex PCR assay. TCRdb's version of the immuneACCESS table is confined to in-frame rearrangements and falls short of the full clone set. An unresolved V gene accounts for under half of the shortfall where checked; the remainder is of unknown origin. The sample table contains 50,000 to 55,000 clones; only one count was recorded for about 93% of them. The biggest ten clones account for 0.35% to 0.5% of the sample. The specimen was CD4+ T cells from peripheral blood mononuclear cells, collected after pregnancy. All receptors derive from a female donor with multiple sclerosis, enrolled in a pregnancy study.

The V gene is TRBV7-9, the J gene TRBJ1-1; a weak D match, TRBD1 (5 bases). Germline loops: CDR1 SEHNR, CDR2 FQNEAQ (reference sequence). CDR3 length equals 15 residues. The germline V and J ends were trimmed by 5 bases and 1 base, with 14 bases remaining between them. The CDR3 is CASSHRQPPNTEAFF. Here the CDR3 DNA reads TGTGCCAGCAGCCATCGACAGCCCCCGAACACTGAAGCTTTCTTT.

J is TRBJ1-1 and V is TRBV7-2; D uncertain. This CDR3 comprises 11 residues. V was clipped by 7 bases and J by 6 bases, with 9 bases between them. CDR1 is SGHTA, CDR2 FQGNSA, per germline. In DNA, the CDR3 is TGTGCCAGCACCTCCTTTGCTGAAGCTTTCTTT. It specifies CASTSFAEAFF. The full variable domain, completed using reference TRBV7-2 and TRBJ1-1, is GAGVSQSPSNKVTEKGKDVELRCDPISGHTALYWYRQSLGQGLEFLIYFQGNSAPDKSGLPSDRFSAERTGGSVSTLTIQRTQQEDSAVYLCASTSFAEAFFGQGTRLTVV.

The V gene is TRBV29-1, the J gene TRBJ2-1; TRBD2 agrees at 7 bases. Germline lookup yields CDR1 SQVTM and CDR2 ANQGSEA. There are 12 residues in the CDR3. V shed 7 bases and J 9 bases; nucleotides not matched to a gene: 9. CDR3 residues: CSDPREAAEQFF. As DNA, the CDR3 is TGCAGCGATCCCCGGGAGGCCGCTGAGCAGTTCTTC.

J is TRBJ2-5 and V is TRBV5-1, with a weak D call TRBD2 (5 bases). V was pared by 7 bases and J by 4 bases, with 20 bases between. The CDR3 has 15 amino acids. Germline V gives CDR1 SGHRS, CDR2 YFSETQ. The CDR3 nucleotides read TGCGCCAGCGGAGCGGAGGCCCCCTCGGGAGAGACCCAGTACTTC. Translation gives CASGAEAPSGETQYF.

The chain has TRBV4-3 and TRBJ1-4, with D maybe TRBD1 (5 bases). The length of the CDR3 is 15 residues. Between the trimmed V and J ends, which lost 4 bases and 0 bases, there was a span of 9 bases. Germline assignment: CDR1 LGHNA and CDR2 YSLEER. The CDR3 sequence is CASSLTAATNEKLFF. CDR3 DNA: TGCGCCAGCAGCCTGACAGCTGCAACTAATGAAAAACTGTTTTTT.

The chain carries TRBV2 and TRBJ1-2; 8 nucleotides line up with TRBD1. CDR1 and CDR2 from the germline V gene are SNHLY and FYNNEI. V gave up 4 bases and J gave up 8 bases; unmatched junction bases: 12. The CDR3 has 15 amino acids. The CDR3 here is CASSVKGQGNIGYTF. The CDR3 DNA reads TGTGCCAGCAGTGTTAAAGGACAGGGAAACATCGGCTACACCTTC.